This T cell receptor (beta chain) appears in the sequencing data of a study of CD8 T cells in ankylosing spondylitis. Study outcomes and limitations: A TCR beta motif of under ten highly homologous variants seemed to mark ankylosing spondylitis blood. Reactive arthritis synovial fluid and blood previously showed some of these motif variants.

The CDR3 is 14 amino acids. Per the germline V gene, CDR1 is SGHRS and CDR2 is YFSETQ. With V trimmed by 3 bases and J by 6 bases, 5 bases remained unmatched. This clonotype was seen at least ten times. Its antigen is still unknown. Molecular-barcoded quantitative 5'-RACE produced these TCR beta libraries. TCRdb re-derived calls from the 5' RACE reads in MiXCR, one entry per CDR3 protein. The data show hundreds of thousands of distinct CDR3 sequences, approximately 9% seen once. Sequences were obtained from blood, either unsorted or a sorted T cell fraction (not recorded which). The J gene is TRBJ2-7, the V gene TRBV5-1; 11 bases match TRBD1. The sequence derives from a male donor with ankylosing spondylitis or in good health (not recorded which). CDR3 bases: TGCGCCAGCAGCTCGAGGACAGGGGGCCTCGAGCAGTACTTC. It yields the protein CASSSRTGGLEQYF.